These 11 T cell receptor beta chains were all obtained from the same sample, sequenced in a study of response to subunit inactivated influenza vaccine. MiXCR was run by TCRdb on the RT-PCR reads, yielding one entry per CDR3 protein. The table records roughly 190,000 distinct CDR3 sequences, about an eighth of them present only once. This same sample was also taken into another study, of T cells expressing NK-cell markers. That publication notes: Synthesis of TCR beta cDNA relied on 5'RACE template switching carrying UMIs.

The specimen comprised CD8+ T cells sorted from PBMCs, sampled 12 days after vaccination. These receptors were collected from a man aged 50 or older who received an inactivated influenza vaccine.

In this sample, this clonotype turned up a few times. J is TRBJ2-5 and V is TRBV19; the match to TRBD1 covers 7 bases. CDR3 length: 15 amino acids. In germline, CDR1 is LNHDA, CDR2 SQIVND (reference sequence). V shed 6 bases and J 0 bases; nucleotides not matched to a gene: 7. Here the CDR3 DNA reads TGTGCCAGTAGGCGCACTGGACAGGACCAAGAGACCCAGTACTTC. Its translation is CASRRTGQDQETQYF.

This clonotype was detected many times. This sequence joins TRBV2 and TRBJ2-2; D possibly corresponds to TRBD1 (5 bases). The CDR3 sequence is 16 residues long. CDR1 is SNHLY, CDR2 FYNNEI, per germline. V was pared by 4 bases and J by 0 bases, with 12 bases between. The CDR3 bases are TGTGCCAGCAGTGCTCAGGGTAATCCGAACACCGGGGAGCTGTTTTTT. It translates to CASSAQGNPNTGELFF.

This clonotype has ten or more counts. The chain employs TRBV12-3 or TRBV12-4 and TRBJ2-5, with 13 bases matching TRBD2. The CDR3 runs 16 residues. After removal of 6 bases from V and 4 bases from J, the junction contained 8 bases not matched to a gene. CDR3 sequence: CASSPGTSGASETQYF. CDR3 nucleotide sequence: TGTGCCAGCAGCCCCGGGACTAGCGGGGCTTCAGAGACCCAGTACTTC.

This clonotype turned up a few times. The CDR3 bases are TGTGCCAGCAGCGTAGGTAGCGGCTCCTACAATGAGCAGTTCTTC. It specifies CASSVGSGSYNEQFF. The chain employs TRBV9 and TRBJ2-1, with D perhaps matching TRBD2 (6 bases). CDR3 size: 15 residues. Trimming shortened V by 0 bases and J by 0 bases, and 7 bases separated the two germline ends. Germline CDR1 is SGDLS and CDR2 is YYNGEE.

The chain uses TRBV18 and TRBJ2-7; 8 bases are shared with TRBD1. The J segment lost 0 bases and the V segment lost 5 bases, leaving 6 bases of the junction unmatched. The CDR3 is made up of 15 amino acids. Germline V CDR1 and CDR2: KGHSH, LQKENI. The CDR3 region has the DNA TGTGCCAGCTCATCAACGGACAGGGCCTCCTACGAGCAGTACTTC. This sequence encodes CASSSTDRASYEQYF.

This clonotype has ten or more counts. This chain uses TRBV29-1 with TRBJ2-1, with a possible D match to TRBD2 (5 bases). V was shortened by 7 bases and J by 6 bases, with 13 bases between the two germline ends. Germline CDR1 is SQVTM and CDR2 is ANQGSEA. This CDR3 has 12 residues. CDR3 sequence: CSAWELGNEQFF. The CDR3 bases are TGCAGCGCCTGGGAGCTCGGCAATGAGCAGTTCTTC.

The CDR3 nucleotides are TGTGCCAGCCAATTAAGTGATACGCAGTATTTT. Its protein product is CASQLSDTQYF. The chain combines TRBV6-6 with TRBJ2-3; D call uncertain. The CDR3 totals 11 residues. V was pared by 8 bases and J by 6 bases, with 9 bases between. Germline V gene data show CDR1 as MNHNY and CDR2 as SVGAGI (reference sequence).

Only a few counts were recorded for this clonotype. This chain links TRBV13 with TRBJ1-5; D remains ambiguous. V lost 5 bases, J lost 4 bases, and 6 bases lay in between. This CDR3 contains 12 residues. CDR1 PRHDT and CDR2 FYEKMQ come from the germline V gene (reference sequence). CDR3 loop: CASSIGNQPQHF. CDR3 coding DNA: TGTGCCAGCAGCATCGGTAATCAGCCCCAGCATTTT.

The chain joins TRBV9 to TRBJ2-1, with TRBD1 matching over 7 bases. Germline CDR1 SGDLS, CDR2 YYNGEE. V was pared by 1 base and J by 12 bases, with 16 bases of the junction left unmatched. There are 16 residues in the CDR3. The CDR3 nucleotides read TGTGCCAGCAGCGTAACGGCCGGGACAGCAAATCAGTGGCAGTTCTTC. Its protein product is CASSVTAGTANQWQFF.

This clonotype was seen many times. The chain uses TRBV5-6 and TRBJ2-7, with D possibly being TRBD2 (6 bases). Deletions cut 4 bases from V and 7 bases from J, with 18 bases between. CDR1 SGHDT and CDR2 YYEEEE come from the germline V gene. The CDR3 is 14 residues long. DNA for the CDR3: TGTGCCAGCAGCCCGGACCGAGGTGGAGGGGAGCAGTACTTC. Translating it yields CASSPDRGGGEQYF.

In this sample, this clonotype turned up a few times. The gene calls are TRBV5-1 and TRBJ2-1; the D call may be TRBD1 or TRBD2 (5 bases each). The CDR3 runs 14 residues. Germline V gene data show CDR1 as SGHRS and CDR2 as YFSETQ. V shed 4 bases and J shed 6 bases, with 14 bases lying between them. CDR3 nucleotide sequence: TGCGCCAGCAGCCATGGGGACGGTCGCAATGAGCAGTTCTTC. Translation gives CASSHGDGRNEQFF.